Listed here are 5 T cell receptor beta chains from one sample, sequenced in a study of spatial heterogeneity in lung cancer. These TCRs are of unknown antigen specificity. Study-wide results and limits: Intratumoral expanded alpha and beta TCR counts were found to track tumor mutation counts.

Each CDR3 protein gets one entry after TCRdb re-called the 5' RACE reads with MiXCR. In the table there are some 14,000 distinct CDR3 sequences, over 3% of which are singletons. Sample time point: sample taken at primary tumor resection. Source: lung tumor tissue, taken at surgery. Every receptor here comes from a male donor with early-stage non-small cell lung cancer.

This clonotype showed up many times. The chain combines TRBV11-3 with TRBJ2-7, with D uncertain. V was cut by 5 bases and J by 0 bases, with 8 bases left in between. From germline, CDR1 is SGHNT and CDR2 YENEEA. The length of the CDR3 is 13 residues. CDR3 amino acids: CASSLTLSYEQYF. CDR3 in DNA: TGTGCCAGCAGCCTAACCCTCTCCTACGAGCAGTACTTC.

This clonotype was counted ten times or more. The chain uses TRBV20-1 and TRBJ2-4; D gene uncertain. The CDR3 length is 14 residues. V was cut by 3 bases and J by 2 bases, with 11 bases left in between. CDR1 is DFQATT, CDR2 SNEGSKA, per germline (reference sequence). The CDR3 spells CSASLRLPKNIQYF. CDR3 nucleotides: TGCAGTGCTAGTTTGAGATTGCCCAAAAACATTCAGTACTTC.

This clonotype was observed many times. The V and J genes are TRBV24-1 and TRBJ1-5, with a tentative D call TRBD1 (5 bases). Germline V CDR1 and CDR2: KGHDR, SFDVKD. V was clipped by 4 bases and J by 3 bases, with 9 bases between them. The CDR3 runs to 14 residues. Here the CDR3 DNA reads TGTGCCACCAGTGACGCAGGGAACAATCAGCCCCAGCATTTT. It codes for CATSDAGNNQPQHF.

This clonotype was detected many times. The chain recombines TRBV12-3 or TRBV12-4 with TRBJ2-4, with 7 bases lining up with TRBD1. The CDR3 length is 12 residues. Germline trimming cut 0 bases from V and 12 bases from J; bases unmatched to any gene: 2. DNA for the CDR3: TGTGCCAGCAGTTTAGCCGGGACAGCTCAGTACTTC. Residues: CASSLAGTAQYF.

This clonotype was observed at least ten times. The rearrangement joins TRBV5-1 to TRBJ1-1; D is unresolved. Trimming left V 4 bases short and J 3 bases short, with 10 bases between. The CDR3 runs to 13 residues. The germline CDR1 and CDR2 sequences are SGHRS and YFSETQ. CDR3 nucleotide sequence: TGCGCCAGCAGCAGGCTAGGAGACACTGAAGCTTTCTTT. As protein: CASSRLGDTEAFF.